This is a list of T cell receptor beta chains from one sample in a study of cytomegalovirus exposure and HLA in healthy donors. TCRdb's table, derived via immunoSEQ multiplex PCR, lists solely in-frame clones and lacks some. This sample carries roughly 150,000 clones, around two thirds of them seen once, and the ten largest clones take under 11%. Sequenced: PBMCs. These receptors were taken from a man younger than 45 in good health and CMV-seropositive. CDR3s include the opening cysteine and the closing phenylalanine or tryptophan. A D gene is named only where the DNA matches it firmly. Part of the rows lack a size; the others show once, few, many or a class for expanded clones.

J	D	V	size	CDR3	DNA
TRBJ2-2	.	TRBV11-2	.	CASSLRDTINAGELFF	TGTGCCAGCAGCCTCCGGGACACTATTAACGCCGGGGAGCTGTTTTTT
TRBJ2-2	.	TRBV27	.	CASSLGPGVSTGELFF	TGTGCCAGCAGTTTAGGCCCAGGGGTGAGCACCGGGGAGCTGTTTTTT
TRBJ2-7	TRBD2	TRBV7-2	.	CASSLPATSGSQSSYEQYF	TGTGCCAGCAGCTTACCCGCTACTAGCGGGTCCCAAAGTAGCTACGAGCAGTACTTC
TRBJ1-1	TRBD1	TRBV29-1	.	CSALGQENTEAFF	TGCAGCGCGTTAGGACAGGAGAACACTGAAGCTTTCTTT
TRBJ1-1	TRBD1	TRBV10-3	.	CAITRGQGAEAFF	TGTGCCATCACACGTGGACAGGGCGCTGAAGCTTTCTTT
TRBJ1-2	.	TRBV29-1	.	CSVEDRALAGYYGYTF	TGCAGCGTTGAAGATAGGGCATTAGCAGGGTACTATGGCTACACCTTC
TRBJ2-1	.	TRBV10-2	.	CASSNSGPNNEQFF	TGCGCCAGCAGTAACAGCGGACCTAACAATGAGCAGTTCTTC
TRBJ1-1	.	TRBV11-3	.	CASSPGPGDTEAFF	TGTGCCAGCAGCCCAGGGCCGGGGGACACTGAAGCTTTCTTT
TRBJ1-1	TRBD1	TRBV11-2	.	CASSRTGSMNTEAFF	TGTGCCAGCAGCAGGACAGGGTCTATGAACACTGAAGCTTTCTTT
TRBJ1-2	.	TRBV27	.	CASARRGSYGYTF	TGTGCCAGCGCTCGGCGGGGGAGCTATGGCTACACCTTC
TRBJ1-5	.	TRBV2	.	CASSEVGLRQPQHF	TGTGCCAGCAGTGAAGTGGGGCTTCGACAGCCCCAGCATTTT
TRBJ2-7	TRBD2	TRBV13	.	CASSLGPAGGKNQYF	TGTGCCAGCAGCTTAGGCCCAGCGGGAGGGAAAAACCAGTACTTC
TRBJ1-3	.	TRBV5-4	.	CASSLGHMGGGNTIYF	TGTGCCAGCAGCTTGGGACACATGGGAGGTGGAAACACCATATATTTT
TRBJ2-7	.	TRBV19	.	CASSIARGAEQYF	TGTGCCAGTAGTATTGCCAGGGGAGCCGAGCAGTACTTC
TRBJ1-1	.	TRBV5-1	.	CASSLEGRNTEAFF	TGCGCCAGCAGCTTGGAGGGGCGTAACACTGAAGCTTTCTTT
TRBJ2-7	.	TRBV10-3	.	CAINRDSYEQYF	TGTGCCATTAACAGGGATTCCTACGAGCAGTACTTC
TRBJ2-2	.	TRBV11-1	.	CASSTGKRAGELFF	TGTGCCAGCAGTACAGGGAAGAGAGCCGGGGAGCTGTTTTTT
TRBJ2-7	TRBD2	TRBV6-1	.	CASKREGSYEQYF	TGTGCCAGCAAGCGGGAGGGTTCCTACGAGCAGTACTTC
TRBJ1-2	.	TRBV2	.	CASTREDGGNYGYTF	TGTGCCAGCACGAGGGAGGACGGAGGAAACTATGGCTACACCTTC
TRBJ2-5	TRBD2	TRBV7-9	.	CASSVGTSGRSWETQYF	TGTGCCAGCAGCGTTGGGACTAGCGGGAGGAGTTGGGAGACCCAGTACTTC
TRBJ2-3	TRBD2	TRBV6-5	.	CASSYHRTSGTDTQYF	TGTGCCAGCAGTTACCATCGGACTAGCGGCACAGATACGCAGTATTTT
TRBJ2-2	TRBD1	TRBV10-1	.	CASSRGTGTVATGELFF	TGCGCCAGCAGCAGAGGGACCGGGACAGTCGCAACCGGGGAGCTGTTTTTT
TRBJ2-7	TRBD2	TRBV7-8	few	CASSLLSGSGMYEQYF	TGTGCCAGCAGCTTACTGTCGGGTAGCGGGATGTACGAGCAGTACTTC
TRBJ2-7	.	TRBV27	.	CASSLVSSYEQYF	TGTGCCAGCAGTTTAGTTAGCTCCTACGAGCAGTACTTC
TRBJ2-1	.	TRBV7-6	.	CASSLTGVRNEQFF	TGTGCCAGCAGCTTAACCGGGGTTAGAAATGAGCAGTTCTTC
TRBJ1-1	.	TRBV15	.	CATSRVGLLNTAAFF	TGTGCCACCAGCAGAGTTGGACTGCTGAACACTGCAGCTTTCTTT
TRBJ1-4	TRBD1	TRBV30	.	CAWRRQGGYEKLFF	TGTGCCTGGAGGAGACAGGGGGGGTATGAAAAACTGTTTTTT
TRBJ1-1	.	TRBV6-1	.	CATGTRFEAFF	TGTGCCACGGGGACAAGGTTTGAGGCTTTCTTT
TRBJ2-7	.	TRBV19	.	CASSAFGEQYF	TGTGCCAGTAGTGCTTTCGGCGAGCAGTACTTC
TRBJ1-6	.	TRBV5-1	.	CASSLFFDQGTPLHF	TGCGCCAGCAGCTTGTTTTTTGATCAGGGAACACCCCTCCACTTT
TRBJ2-7	.	TRBV25-1	.	CASSVGAHYEQYF	TGTGCCAGCAGTGTGGGGGCCCACTACGAGCAGTACTTC
TRBJ2-2	.	TRBV7-2	.	CASSLASTGELFF	TGTGCCAGCAGCTTAGCATCTACCGGGGAGCTGTTTTTT
TRBJ1-1	TRBD1	TRBV5-1	.	CASSSLPRTGAMNTEAFF	TGCGCCAGCAGCTCTTTACCCAGGACAGGGGCCATGAACACTGAAGCTTTCTTT
TRBJ1-4	TRBD1	TRBV7-8	few	CASSVTGGFGKLFF	TGTGCCAGCAGCGTGACAGGGGGGTTTGGAAAACTGTTTTTT
TRBJ2-1	TRBD2	TRBV28	.	CASSITSGRSNEQFF	TGTGCCAGCAGTATAACTAGCGGGAGGTCCAATGAGCAGTTCTTC
TRBJ1-4	.	TRBV30	.	CAWSPGSVIGEKLFF	TGTGCCTGGAGCCCCGGGTCGGTAATCGGGGAAAAACTGTTTTTT
TRBJ1-5	.	TRBV27	.	CASSPFHSTVGQPQHF	TGTGCCAGCAGTCCGTTCCACTCAACGGTCGGGCAGCCCCAGCATTTT
TRBJ2-7	.	TRBV5-1	.	CASSFSGHSYEQYF	TGCGCCAGCAGCTTTTCGGGACATTCCTACGAGCAGTACTTC
TRBJ2-5	.	TRBV18	.	CASSPPGDQETQYF	TGTGCCAGCTCACCACCAGGGGACCAAGAGACCCAGTACTTC
TRBJ2-5	.	TRBV6-5	.	CASNRFRGETQYF	TGTGCCAGCAATAGGTTCAGGGGTGAGACCCAGTACTTC
TRBJ2-7	TRBD1	TRBV27	.	CAIGTGFPYEQYF	TGTGCCATCGGGACAGGGTTCCCCTACGAGCAGTACTTC
TRBJ1-6	.	TRBV11-3	.	CASSPLPGNQSPLHF	TGTGCCAGCAGCCCATTGCCAGGGAATCAATCACCCCTCCACTTT
TRBJ1-1	TRBD1	TRBV5-6	few	CASSLEGGSTEAFF	TGTGCCAGCAGCTTGGAAGGGGGCAGCACTGAAGCTTTCTTT
TRBJ2-3	TRBD2	TRBV5-6	few	CASSWGLAGGSTDTQYF	TGTGCCAGCAGCTGGGGACTAGCGGGAGGTAGCACAGATACGCAGTATTTT
TRBJ2-3	.	TRBV6-5	.	CASSPRTHLLQYF	TGTGCCAGCAGCCCCCGGACTCACTTGTTGCAGTATTTT
TRBJ2-1	TRBD1	TRBV11-1	few	CASSSRQGGDEQFF	TGTGCCAGCAGCTCGCGACAGGGGGGCGATGAGCAGTTCTTC
TRBJ2-7	TRBD2	TRBV19	.	CASSIGAGAPYEQYF	TGTGCCAGTAGTATCGGAGCGGGAGCTCCCTACGAGCAGTACTTC
TRBJ1-3	.	TRBV6-5	.	CTSNTAGSGNTIYF	TGTACCAGCAATACAGCCGGCTCCGGAAACACCATATATTTT
TRBJ1-1	TRBD1	TRBV15	few	CATSRNRQGNTEAFF	TGTGCCACCAGCAGAAATCGACAGGGTAACACTGAAGCTTTCTTT
TRBJ2-5	.	TRBV13	.	CASSRYSQETQYF	TGTGCCAGCAGCCGTTACTCGCAAGAGACCCAGTACTTC
TRBJ2-5	.	TRBV6-1	.	CASSDWTQQETQYF	TGTGCCAGCAGTGACTGGACACAACAAGAGACCCAGTACTTC
TRBJ1-2	.	TRBV19	.	CASTNSGRRANYGYTF	TGTGCCAGTACTAATTCCGGGCGGCGGGCTAACTATGGCTACACCTTC
TRBJ2-3	.	TRBV6-6	few	CASSYVGGLTDTQYF	TGTGCCAGCAGTTACGTTGGTGGCTTGACAGATACGCAGTATTTT